These 7 T cell receptor beta chains were all obtained from the same sample, sequenced in a study of T-cell memory formation after mild COVID-19. TCRdb passed the 5' RACE reads through MiXCR, listing each CDR3 protein once. Among about 560,000 distinct CDR3 sequences listed, approximately 21% were seen once. Sample: PBMCs or a T cell subset sorted from them (not recorded which). These receptors all come from an adult woman who had mild COVID-19 (a few samples of this study predate the infection). Cell type and time point are not known.

The J gene is TRBJ2-1, the V gene TRBV20-1, with D perhaps TRBD1 (7 bases). The ends were cut back, 5 bases at V and 4 bases at J, with 18 bases in the middle. CDR1 and CDR2 from the germline V gene are DFQATT and SNEGSKA (reference sequence). The CDR3 spans 15 residues. DNA for the CDR3: TGCAGTGCTCAGTCGGGGGCAGGGGGGTACAATGAGCAGTTCTTC. Its protein product is CSAQSGAGGYNEQFF.

The rearrangement joins TRBV25-1 to TRBJ1-1, with D maybe TRBD1 (5 bases). This CDR3 has 14 amino acids. The germline V gene encodes CDR1 MGHDK and CDR2 SYGVNS. The ends were cut back, 1 base at V and 4 bases at J, with 10 bases in the middle. CDR3 sequence (DNA): TGTGCCAGCAGTGAATGGGGCAGGGTCACTGAAGCTTTCTTT. Translation: CASSEWGRVTEAFF.

The CDR3 sequence: CATSRDTGGWRNTGELFF. The CDR3 coding sequence is TGTGCCACCAGCAGAGACACAGGGGGCTGGCGGAACACCGGGGAGCTGTTTTTT. The V and J genes are TRBV15 and TRBJ2-2; 9 nucleotides agree with TRBD1. The CDR3 runs 18 residues. Germline-derived CDR1 and CDR2 are LNHNV and YYDKDF (reference sequence). J lost 1 base, V lost 0 bases, and 6 bases had no gene match.

The chain couples TRBV24-1 to TRBJ2-2, with D hard to call. This CDR3 spans 14 amino acids. Looked up from germline, CDR1 is KGHDR and CDR2 is SFDVKD. V lost 1 base and J lost 6, with 8 bases in between. Written as DNA, the CDR3 is TGTGCCACCAGTGATTTTGGAAGGGCCGGGGAGCTGTTTTTT. Translating gives CATSDFGRAGELFF.

V and J are TRBV11-3 and TRBJ2-6; possibly TRBD2 for D (6 bases). The CDR3 consists of 15 residues. CDR1 and CDR2 from the germline V gene are SGHNT and YENEEA. V was trimmed by 7 bases and J by 4 bases, leaving 14 bases between them. The CDR3 DNA reads TGTGCCAGCATCCGGGACTCGGCGGGGGCCAACGTCCTGACTTTC. It codes for CASIRDSAGANVLTF.

This clonotype was detected only a few times. The CDR3 sequence is CASSPELAAGTGDSHTQYF. The CDR3 DNA reads TGTGCCAGCAGCCCCGAACTGGCCGCCGGGACAGGGGACTCCCATACGCAGTATTTT. The rearrangement joins TRBV7-2 to TRBJ2-3; 10 bases match TRBD1. V shed 5 bases and J 7 bases; nucleotides not matched to a gene: 21. The germline V gene encodes CDR1 SGHTA and CDR2 FQGNSA. This CDR3 region has 19 residues.

This clonotype has a handful of counts. This chain links TRBV7-9 with TRBJ2-7; D is unclear. Trimming took 8 bases from V and 3 from J, leaving 14 bases between them. Germline V CDR1 and CDR2: SEHNR, FQNEAQ (reference sequence). This CDR3 comprises 13 residues. For the CDR3, the DNA is TGTGCCAGCCGGGTCGGCGAGGTCTACGAGCAGTACTTC. Translating it yields CASRVGEVYEQYF. Using reference TRBV7-9 and TRBJ2-7 for the parts outside the CDR3, the full variable domain is DTGVSQNPRHKITKRGQNVTFRCDPISEHNRLYWYRQTLGQGPEFLTYFQNEAQLEKSRLLSDRFSAERPKGSFSTLEIQRTEQGDSAMYLCASRVGEVYEQYFGPGTRLTVT.